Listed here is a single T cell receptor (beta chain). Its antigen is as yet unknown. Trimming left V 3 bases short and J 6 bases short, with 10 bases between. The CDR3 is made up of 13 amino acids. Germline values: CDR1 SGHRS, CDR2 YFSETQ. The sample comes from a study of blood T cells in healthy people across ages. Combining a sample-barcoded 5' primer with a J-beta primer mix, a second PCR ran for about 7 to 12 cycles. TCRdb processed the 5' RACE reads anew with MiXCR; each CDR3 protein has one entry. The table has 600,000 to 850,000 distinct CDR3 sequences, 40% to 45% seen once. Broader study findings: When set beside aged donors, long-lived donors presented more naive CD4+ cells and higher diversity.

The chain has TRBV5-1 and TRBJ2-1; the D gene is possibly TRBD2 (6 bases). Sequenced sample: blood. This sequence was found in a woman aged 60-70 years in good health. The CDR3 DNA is TGCGCCAGCAGCTCGGGACTGCCCAATGAGCAGTTCTTC. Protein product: CASSSGLPNEQFF. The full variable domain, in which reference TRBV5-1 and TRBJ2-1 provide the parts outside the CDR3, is KAGVTQTPRYLIKTRGQQVTLSCSPISGHRSVSWYQQTPGQGLQFLFEYFSETQRNKGNFPGRFSGRQFSNSRSEMNVSTLELGDSALYLCASSSGLPNEQFFGPGTRLTVL.